This T cell receptor beta chain was retrieved from a study of blood T cell repertoires in COVID-19. Study-wide context: COVID-19 samples, acute and convalescent, were from the United States, Italy and Spain.

It was during active infection that Seattle patients were enrolled and then longitudinally followed. Per germline, CDR1 SGHTA and CDR2 FQGTGA. The V end was cut by 5 bases, the J end by 0 bases, with 8 bases between. This CDR3 has 14 amino acids. Per the original methods: Amplified reference gene primers provided the basis for estimating nucleated cell counts. Some clones are missing from TCRdb's copy, which holds only in-frame ones; the method was immunoSEQ multiplex PCR. V and J calls and clone size are those listed in that table; D and trimming were worked out from the DNA. Of 150,000 to 200,000 clones detected, roughly 83% appear once; the ten largest clones hold almost 6%.

The specimen sequenced was peripheral blood. The rearrangement joins TRBV7-3 to TRBJ1-3; D ambiguous. The TCR was taken from a woman aged 35 to 49 with COVID-19, enrolled during active disease. The CDR3, as DNA: TGTGCCAGCAGCCCACAGAGCTCTGGAAACACCATATATTTT. Amino acids: CASSPQSSGNTIYF.